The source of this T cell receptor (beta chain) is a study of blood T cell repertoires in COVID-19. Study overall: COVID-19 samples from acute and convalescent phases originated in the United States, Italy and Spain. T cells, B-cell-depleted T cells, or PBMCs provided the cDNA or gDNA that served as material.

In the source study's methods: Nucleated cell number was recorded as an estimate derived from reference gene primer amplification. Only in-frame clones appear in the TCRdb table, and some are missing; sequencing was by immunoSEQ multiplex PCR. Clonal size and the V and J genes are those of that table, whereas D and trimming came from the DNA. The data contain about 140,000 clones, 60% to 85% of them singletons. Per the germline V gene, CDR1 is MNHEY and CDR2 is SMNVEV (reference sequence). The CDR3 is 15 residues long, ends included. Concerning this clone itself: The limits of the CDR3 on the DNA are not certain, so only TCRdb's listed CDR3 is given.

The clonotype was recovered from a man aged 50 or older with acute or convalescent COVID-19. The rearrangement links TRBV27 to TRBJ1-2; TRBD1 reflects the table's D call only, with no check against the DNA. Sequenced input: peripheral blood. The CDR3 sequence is CASSSSTGRYYGYTF.